These 13 T cell receptor beta chains were all obtained from the same sample, sequenced in a study of cytomegalovirus exposure and HLA in healthy donors. Profiled with immunoSEQ multiplex PCR; TCRdb holds only in-frame clones, not every one. The repertoire has over 100,000 clones, 88% of them found once; the top ten carry about 6.9%. Sequencing used PBMCs. These TCRs come from a woman aged 18 to 35 in good health and CMV-seropositive.

The chain uses TRBV27 and TRBJ2-2, with a weak D call TRBD2 (6 bases). Looked up from germline, CDR1 is MNHEY and CDR2 is SMNVEV (reference sequence). CDR3 length: 15 residues. V lost 5 bases, J lost 3 bases, and 13 bases lay in between. For the CDR3, the DNA is TGTGCCAGCAGTCGTCCCGGGGACTACACCGGGGAGCTGTTTTTT. It translates to CASSRPGDYTGELFF.

The chain links TRBV7-6 to TRBJ2-1; maybe TRBD2 (6 bases). Germline loops: CDR1 SGHVS, CDR2 FNYEAQ. V lost 4 bases and J 5 bases, leaving 9 bases between the germline ends. This CDR3 spans 13 amino acids. In DNA form, the CDR3 reads TGTGCCAGCAGCTGGGGACTTGACAATGAGCAGTTCTTC. Protein: CASSWGLDNEQFF.

The chain uses TRBV10-3 and TRBJ2-1, with a tentative D call TRBD1 (5 bases). The ends were cut back, 7 bases at V and 8 bases at J, with 15 bases in the middle. The CDR3 contains 13 residues. CDR1 and CDR2 (germline): ENHRY, SYGVKD. CDR3 sequence (DNA): TGTGCCATCAACGTCGTAGGGGCCGATGAGCAGTTCTTC. As protein: CAINVVGADEQFF.

This chain connects TRBV6-6 to TRBJ2-7, with D hard to call. Germline V gives CDR1 MNHNY, CDR2 SVGAGI (reference sequence). Between the trimmed V and J ends, which lost 6 bases and 3 bases, there was a span of 15 bases. The CDR3 is 14 residues long. This CDR3 reads CASRPSGGLYEQYF. The CDR3 DNA reads TGTGCCAGCAGGCCCTCCGGTGGGCTCTACGAGCAGTACTTC.

The genes are TRBV4-1 and TRBJ1-2; D not resolved. The V gene's germline CDR1 is MGHRA and CDR2 YSYEKL. The ends were cut back, 5 bases at V and 4 bases at J, with 8 bases in the middle. The CDR3 sequence is 12 residues long. CDR3 in amino acids: CASSGRSYGYTF. CDR3 in DNA: TGCGCCAGCAGCGGGAGGAGCTATGGCTACACCTTC.

The V gene is TRBV7-3, the J gene TRBJ2-2; D possibly corresponds to TRBD2 (6 bases). Trimming pared 4 bases from V and 6 bases from J, leaving 12 bases between. Germline CDR1 is SGHTA and CDR2 is FQGTGA. There are 14 residues in the CDR3. CDR3 region: CASSSTTSAGELFF. The CDR3 DNA sequence: TGTGCCAGCAGCTCTACGACTAGTGCCGGGGAGCTGTTTTTT.

The chain combines TRBV25-1 with TRBJ2-7; D is uncertain. CDR3 length: 13 amino acids. Germline V gene sequence: CDR1 MGHDK, CDR2 SYGVNS. V gave up 0 bases and J gave up 4 bases, with 7 bases separating them. Here the CDR3 reads CASSEYTEYEQYF. Here the CDR3 DNA reads TGTGCCAGCAGTGAATATACCGAGTACGAGCAGTACTTC.

V gene TRBV7-9 combines with J gene TRBJ2-5, with a weak D call TRBD2 (5 bases). Looked up from germline, CDR1 is SEHNR and CDR2 is FQNEAQ (reference sequence). The V end was cut by 4 bases, the J end by 1 base, with 16 bases between. The length of the CDR3 is 16 residues. The CDR3 region is CASSSPGKTGQETQYF. CDR3 nucleotide sequence: TGTGCCAGCAGCTCCCCGGGAAAGACGGGCCAAGAGACCCAGTACTTC.

The chain joins TRBV18 to TRBJ2-1; tentative D call: TRBD1 (5 bases). Germline lookup yields CDR1 KGHSH and CDR2 LQKENI. Deletions cut 2 bases from V and 8 bases from J, with 10 bases between. CDR3 length: 13 residues. Written as DNA, the CDR3 is TGTGCCAGCTCACCAAGAGGCAGGGATGAGCAGTTCTTC. Residues: CASSPRGRDEQFF.

As DNA, the CDR3 is TGTGCCACCAGCCCTCGGTGGGGAGCGGGGATAGAGACCCAGTACTTC. Its protein product is CATSPRWGAGIETQYF. This sequence joins TRBV15 and TRBJ2-5, with 7 bases fitting TRBD2. V lost 5 bases to trimming and J lost 4 bases; unmatched junction nucleotides: 13. Germline assignment: CDR1 LNHNV and CDR2 YYDKDF (reference sequence). The CDR3 consists of 16 residues.

The rearrangement uses TRBV6-5 and TRBJ1-1; 9 bases agree with TRBD1. Germline V gene lookup returns CDR1 MNHEY and CDR2 SVGAGI. The CDR3 sequence is 14 residues long. The V segment lost 7 bases and the J segment 6 bases; nucleotides outside the gene matches: 9. The CDR3 here is CASKNRGRMAEAFF. The CDR3, as DNA: TGTGCCAGCAAGAACAGGGGGCGTATGGCTGAAGCTTTCTTT.

This rearrangement joins TRBV18 to TRBJ1-2; no reliable D call. The germline gives CDR1 KGHSH, CDR2 LQKENI. With 3 bases removed from V and 4 bases from J, the gap between germline ends came to 21 bases. CDR3 length equals 17 residues. The CDR3 nucleotides read TGTGCCAGCTCACCCCGATTGCCTATCGGGCGGGGCTATGGCTACACCTTC. Amino acids: CASSPRLPIGRGYGYTF.

The CDR3 sequence: CARSWGPPWPQHF. For the CDR3, the DNA is TGTGCCAGAAGCTGGGGGCCGCCTTGGCCCCAGCATTTT. The genes are TRBV5-3 and TRBJ1-5; D possibly corresponds to TRBD1 (6 bases). TRBV5-3 qualifies as an ORF whose function is uncertain. There are 13 residues in the CDR3. V was clipped by 3 bases and J by 9 bases, with 13 bases between them.